Below, one T cell receptor beta chain is given with its context. Antigen: not known. The record originates from a study of T cell responses to AZD1222 COVID-19 vaccine. Notes on the study in general: Researchers report vaccine-associated CD4 TCRs spanning spike, with dominance at 160-218 and 743-854.

The table came from immunoSEQ multiplex PCR; TCRdb's copy has only in-frame clones and leaves some out. The data hold about 150,000 clones, with about 90% observed a single time. Trimming shortened V by 2 bases and J by 7 bases, and 11 bases separated the two germline ends. The CDR3 has 13 residues. Looked up from germline, CDR1 is MDHEN and CDR2 is SYDVKM. The chain couples TRBV28 to TRBJ1-1; D gene uncertain. Sequencing used peripheral blood, obtained 28 days after the second AZD1222 dose. The sequence derives from an adult who received the AZD1222 COVID-19 vaccine. CDR3 amino acids: CASSLRLRDEAFF. The CDR3 DNA is TGTGCCAGCAGTTTAAGGCTCAGAGATGAAGCTTTCTTT.